These 8 T cell receptor beta chains were all obtained from the same sample, sequenced in a study of blood T cell repertoires in COVID-19. Assay used: immunoSEQ multiplex PCR; TCRdb lists only in-frame clones, some missing. The sample has 350,000 or so clones, around 87% seen once; the top ten hold over 9.5%. Sequencing was performed on peripheral blood. The receptors derive from a woman aged 25-40 years with COVID-19, enrolled during active disease.

This clone was detected only once. This chain links TRBV4-3 with TRBJ2-7; D ambiguous. The CDR3 extends over 13 amino acids. Deletions cut 2 bases from V and 6 bases from J, with 11 bases between. The germline V gene encodes CDR1 LGHNA and CDR2 YSLEER. CDR3 nucleotides: TGCGCCAGCAGCCAAAGCGAACCTTTCGAGCAGTACTTC. Translation gives CASSQSEPFEQYF.

The chain combines TRBV6-4 with TRBJ2-6; D is undetermined. The length of the CDR3 is 15 residues. From germline, CDR1 is MRHNA and CDR2 SNTAGT. V lost 5 bases and J 0 bases, leaving 8 bases between the germline ends. CDR3 sequence reads: CASSPDNSGANVLTF. In nucleotides, the CDR3 is TGTGCCAGCAGTCCTGACAACTCTGGGGCCAACGTCCTGACTTTC.

This clone appeared many times. The chain uses TRBV6-2 or TRBV6-3 and TRBJ2-4, with 8 bases identical to TRBD1. This CDR3 is 14 amino acids long. CDR1 and CDR2 from the germline V gene are MNHEY and SVGEGT. J gave up 9 bases and V 5 bases, and 9 bases lay outside the gene matches. In DNA, the CDR3 is TGTGCCAGCAGTAAAAATGACAGGGGTCCCATTCAGTACTTC. Amino acid sequence: CASSKNDRGPIQYF.

The chain is built from TRBV7-6 and TRBJ1-2; D gene unclear. Trimming took 1 base from V and 8 from J, leaving 20 bases between them. The CDR3 length is 16 residues. CDR1 and CDR2 from the germline V gene are SGHVS and FNYEAQ. CDR3 residues: CASSLDVRGGAEGYTF. For the CDR3, the DNA is TGTGCCAGCAGCTTAGATGTTCGGGGAGGAGCTGAGGGCTACACCTTC. Full variable domain (missing parts from reference TRBV7-6 and TRBJ1-2): GAGVSQSPRYKVTKRGQDVALRCDPISGHVSLYWYRQALGQGPEFLTYFNYEAQQDKSGLPNDRFSAERPEGSISTLTIQRTEQRDSAMYRCASSLDVRGGAEGYTFGSGTRLTVV.

V and J are TRBV6-4 and TRBJ2-3; TRBD2 matches at 9 bases. Per germline, CDR1 MRHNA and CDR2 SNTAGT. CDR3 length: 16 amino acids. The V and J ends lost 3 bases and 1 base, in that order; junction bases with no gene match: 5. The CDR3 region has the DNA TGTGCCAGCAGTGAATCGGTAGCGGGAGGCACAGATACGCAGTATTTT. It codes for CASSESVAGGTDTQYF.

The table lists this clone with a count of one. The rearrangement joins TRBV10-3 to TRBJ2-7; D remains unclear. Per germline, CDR1 ENHRY and CDR2 SYGVKD. This CDR3 has 14 residues. Trimming took 0 bases from V and 3 from J, leaving 9 bases between them. The DNA of the CDR3 is TGTGCCATCAGTGAGTCAAGAGAGCACTACGAGCAGTACTTC. It is translated as CAISESREHYEQYF.

The chain uses TRBV2 and TRBJ2-1; D ambiguous. The CDR3 spans 13 residues. Looked up from germline, CDR1 is SNHLY and CDR2 is FYNNEI. Between the trimmed V and J ends, which lost 4 bases and 7 bases, there was a span of 11 bases. This chain's CDR3 is CASSVVRQNEQFF. The DNA for the CDR3 is TGTGCCAGCAGTGTTGTGAGGCAGAATGAGCAGTTCTTC.

In this sample, this clone turned up a few times. The chain has TRBV4-1 and TRBJ2-7, with TRBD1 matching over 12 bases. From germline, CDR1 is MGHRA and CDR2 YSYEKL. This CDR3 comprises 15 residues. V shed 1 base and J 2 bases; nucleotides not matched to a gene: 0. CDR3 sequence reads: CASSQGDRGPYEQYF. The CDR3 DNA follows: TGCGCCAGCAGCCAAGGGGACAGGGGGCCCTACGAGCAGTACTTC.